A single sample is the source of the 10 T cell receptor beta chains below, sequenced in a study of OX40 agonist ivuxolimab in advanced cancers. TCRdb's copy holds only in-frame clones and misses some; the assay was immunoSEQ multiplex PCR. This sample has under 25,000 clones, with 85% to 90% found just once. The sequencing here drew on CD4+ or CD8+ T cells sorted from blood, taken in a trial of the OX40 agonist ivuxolimab. The receptor source for this set is an adult with an advanced solid tumor such as melanoma, head and neck, liver or kidney cancer.

The sample holds one count of this clone. The chain employs TRBV5-1 and TRBJ2-3, with 12 nucleotides matching TRBD2. Germline V gene lookup returns CDR1 SGHRS and CDR2 YFSETQ. V was clipped by 0 bases and J by 6 bases; unmatched bases: 2. This CDR3 comprises 15 residues. The CDR3 nucleotides are TGCGCCAGCAGCTTGGGACTAGCGGGAGACGATACGCAGTATTTT. This gives the protein CASSLGLAGDDTQYF. The full variable domain, in which reference TRBV5-1 and TRBJ2-3 provide the parts outside the CDR3, is KAGVTQTPRYLIKTRGQQVTLSCSPISGHRSVSWYQQTPGQGLQFLFEYFSETQRNKGNFPGRFSGRQFSNSRSEMNVSTLELGDSALYLCASSLGLAGDDTQYFGPGTRLTVL.

The J gene is TRBJ1-1, the V gene TRBV19; possibly TRBD1 for D (6 bases). The germline V gene has CDR1 LNHDA and CDR2 SQIVND (reference sequence). The CDR3 totals 14 residues. The germline V and J ends were trimmed by 7 bases and 0 bases, with 12 bases remaining between them. CDR3 nucleotide sequence: TGTGCCAGTACCTTACAGGGCTTGAACACTGAAGCTTTCTTT. Protein: CASTLQGLNTEAFF.

This chain links TRBV14 with TRBJ2-1; the match to TRBD2 covers 9 bases. CDR1 is SGHDN, CDR2 FVKESK, per germline. The CDR3 length is 16 residues. Trimming took 3 bases from V and 8 from J; bases not matched to a gene: 11. The CDR3 DNA reads as TGTGCCAGCAGCCATTCGGGTAGCGGGAGTGTGGATGAGCAGTTCTTC. Its protein is CASSHSGSGSVDEQFF. Full variable domain (rest looked up from reference TRBV14 and TRBJ2-1): EAGVTQFPSHSVIEKGQTVTLRCDPISGHDNLYWYRRVMGKEIKFLLHFVKESKQDESGMPNNRFLAERTGGTYSTLKVQPAELEDSGVYFCASSHSGSGSVDEQFFGPGTRLTVL.

The CDR3 loop is CATTDSTGELFF. DNA of the CDR3: TGTGCCACCACTGACTCCACCGGGGAGCTGTTTTTT. V and J are TRBV27 and TRBJ2-2, with D unclear. CDR3 size: 12 residues. V was pared by 10 bases and J by 4 bases, with 10 bases between. Looked up from germline, CDR1 is MNHEY and CDR2 is SMNVEV (reference sequence).

The chain couples TRBV5-4 to TRBJ1-2; 9 nucleotides match TRBD1. Germline values: CDR1 SGHNT, CDR2 YYREEE (reference sequence). Trimming at V came to 4 bases and at J to 3 bases, leaving 4 bases not matched to a gene. The CDR3 length is 14 residues. The CDR3 here is CASSPDRGDYGYTF. CDR3 in DNA: TGTGCCAGCAGCCCTGACAGGGGGGACTATGGCTACACCTTC.

This chain connects TRBV9 to TRBJ2-5; D might be TRBD1 or TRBD2, each matching 6 bases. CDR1 is SGDLS, CDR2 YYNGEE, per germline. V lost 1 base to trimming and J lost 5 bases, with 12 bases between them. The CDR3 consists of 14 residues. CDR3 in DNA: TGTGCCAGCAGCGTATCGGGGGCCGGGGAGACCCAGTACTTC. This sequence encodes CASSVSGAGETQYF. The full variable domain, rest sourced from reference TRBV9 and TRBJ2-5, is DSGVTQTPKHLITATGQRVTLRCSPRSGDLSVYWYQQSLDQGLQFLIQYYNGEERAKGNILERFSAQQFPDLHSELNLSSLELGDSALYFCASSVSGAGETQYFGPGTRLLVL.

The V call is TRBV27, the J call TRBJ2-7; D might be TRBD2 (5 bases). The germline V gene encodes CDR1 MNHEY and CDR2 SMNVEV (reference sequence). V gave up 1 base and J gave up 0 bases, with 10 bases separating them. The CDR3 is 15 residues long. CDR3 loop: CASSLYGGSSYEQYF. CDR3 DNA sequence: TGTGCCAGCAGTTTATATGGAGGAAGCTCCTACGAGCAGTACTTC.

This chain links TRBV4-2 with TRBJ1-1; a weak D match, TRBD1 (6 bases). The V end was cut by 0 bases, the J end by 2 bases, with 19 bases between. Germline V gene data show CDR1 as LGHNA and CDR2 as YNFKEQ. The CDR3 totals 18 residues. CDR3 loop: CASSQDLGEGGLNTEAFF. In nucleotides, the CDR3 is TGTGCCAGCAGCCAAGACTTGGGGGAAGGGGGTTTAAACACTGAAGCTTTCTTT.

The chain is built from TRBV4-3 and TRBJ1-1; D gene ambiguous. Per the germline V gene, CDR1 is LGHNA and CDR2 is YSLEER. The V end was cut by 3 bases, the J end by 5 bases, with 4 bases between. The CDR3 runs 11 residues. CDR3 in DNA: TGCGCCAGCAGCCAGGGAACTGAAGCTTTCTTT. It is translated as CASSQGTEAFF.

This clone was observed once. The genes are TRBV2 and TRBJ2-7, with a possible D match to TRBD1 (6 bases). Trimming took 1 base from V and 1 from J, leaving 11 bases between them. Germline V lookup: CDR1 SNHLY, CDR2 FYNNEI. The CDR3 loop spans 15 amino acids. CDR3 coding DNA: TGTGCCAGCAGTGAAGAGGGGGTTGGGTCCTACGAGCAGTACTTC. Its translation is CASSEEGVGSYEQYF.